This T cell receptor (beta chain) was recovered during a study of a mutant IDH1 vaccine in newly diagnosed glioma. Points from the study as a whole: Pseudoprogression showed no apparent link to changes in top peripheral T cell clonotypes.

The time point here: baseline, week 1 (first vaccination visit). Specified treatment: pre-vaccination baseline after standard-of-care therapy. The astrocytomas were IDH1-mutant, ATRX-negative, and WHO grade 3 or 4. V lost 6 bases to trimming and J lost 0 bases, with 12 bases between them. The CDR3 consists of 14 residues. CDR1 is SGHTA and CDR2 is FQGNSA in the germline V gene. Profiling relied on immunoSEQ multiplex PCR, and the TCRdb table lists in-frame clones only, not all of them. The sample lists nearly 15,000 clones, around 91% seen once, with approximately 9% in the top ten. A word on this clone: The antigen remains undetermined.

This chain links TRBV7-2 with TRBJ2-7; the D is unclear. This specimen was PBMCs, taken from a glioma patient treated with radiotherapy, temozolomide or both. This receptor was identified in a woman aged 40 to 50 with glioma. Some clones in this sample may be carry-over from other donors' samples. CDR3 protein: CASSYSAPSYEQYF. CDR3 DNA sequence: TGTGCCAGCAGTTACAGTGCCCCCTCCTACGAGCAGTACTTC.